Below are 5 T cell receptor beta chains sequenced from a single sample in a study of blood T cell repertoires in COVID-19. Clones were read by immunoSEQ multiplex PCR, and TCRdb kept only the in-frame ones, dropping some. The table has 250,000 to 350,000 clones, approximately 90% seen once. The material sequenced was peripheral blood. Receptors originate from a woman aged 50 to 60 with COVID-19, enrolled during active disease.

The chain employs TRBV11-2 and TRBJ1-3; D perhaps matches TRBD1 (6 bases). Germline V gene lookup returns CDR1 SGHAT and CDR2 FQNNGV. Trimming cost V 4 bases and J 1 base, with 8 bases left between them. The CDR3 consists of 14 residues. CDR3 sequence: CASSSDRSGNTIYF. CDR3 sequence (DNA): TGTGCCAGCAGCTCCGACAGGTCTGGAAACACCATATATTTT.

The chain carries TRBV4-2 and TRBJ2-1; D may be TRBD2 (6 bases). V lost 4 bases and J lost 5, with 18 bases in between. There are 16 residues in the CDR3. Germline values: CDR1 LGHNA, CDR2 YNFKEQ. CDR3 protein: CASSPHTGTLNNEQFF. The CDR3 DNA reads TGTGCCAGCAGCCCCCACACCGGGACTTTGAACAATGAGCAGTTCTTC.

This clone was counted only a few times. The chain joins TRBV25-1 to TRBJ1-2; D is perhaps TRBD1 (5 bases). Germline V lookup: CDR1 MGHDK, CDR2 SYGVNS. This CDR3 is 15 amino acids long. Trimming removed 3 bases at V and 8 bases at J, with 19 bases between. The CDR3 loop reads CASSDQPGLAVGYTF. The CDR3 bases are TGTGCCAGCAGTGACCAACCGGGACTAGCAGTCGGCTACACCTTC.

Concerning this clone itself: At one boundary the junction diverges from the germline segment, which might be a read error. The chain employs TRBV9 and TRBJ1-1; D might be TRBD1 (5 bases). The CDR3 runs to 11 residues. Germline CDR1 is SGDLS and CDR2 is YYNGEE. The CDR3 DNA reads TGTGCCAGCAGGTCGGACACCGAAGCTTTCTTT. Translated: CASRSDTEAFF.

J is TRBJ2-1 and V is TRBV6-6, with 7 bases identical to TRBD2. J was trimmed by 8 bases and V by 6 bases; bases with no gene match: 13. This CDR3 is built from 15 residues. Germline loops: CDR1 MNHNY, CDR2 SVGAGI (reference sequence). The CDR3 DNA is TGTGCCAGCAGCCCTGGACTAGGCTTGAGGGATGAGCAGTTCTTC. It is translated as CASSPGLGLRDEQFF.